Here is one TCR beta chain with its context. This specimen comes from a study of blood T cell repertoires in COVID-19. For the study at large: Acute and convalescent COVID-19 specimens originated in the United States, Italy and Spain.

CDR3 length equals 15 residues. Looked up from germline, CDR1 is SEHNR and CDR2 is FQNEAQ (reference sequence). Germline trimming cut 0 bases from V and 7 bases from J; bases unmatched to any gene: 6. Authors' analysis steps: Reference gene primer amplification gave nucleated cell count estimates. Method: immunoSEQ multiplex PCR; TCRdb's copy keeps in-frame clones and lacks some. Clone size and V and J calls were adopted from that table, with D and trimming inferred from the DNA. The sample shows approximately 220,000 clones, 83% of them seen only once. The sequenced sample was peripheral blood. J is TRBJ1-5 and V is TRBV7-9; 7 bases fit TRBD1. The receptor comes from a woman aged 40 to 55 with active or convalescent COVID-19. CDR3 amino acids: CASSLAGGEGQPQHF. Written as DNA, the CDR3 is TGTGCCAGCAGCTTAGCAGGGGGCGAGGGACAGCCCCAGCATTTT.